These T cell receptor beta chains were read from a single sample in a study of T cell responses to AZD1222 COVID-19 vaccine. The data were produced by immunoSEQ multiplex PCR, yet TCRdb's version contains in-frame clones alone and is incomplete. There are 130,000 or so clones in the sample; 92% occur only once, and less than 2% lies in the top ten. The input for sequencing was peripheral blood, taken on day 0 of AZD1222 vaccination. These receptors were collected from an adult in good health. CDR3s include the opening cysteine and the closing phenylalanine or tryptophan. The D gene is left open where the match is weak. Clone size is given for some rows only: seen once, a few or many times, or a class if the clone is expanded.

few TRBJ2-5 TRBV5-5 . CASSKGVVVETQYF TGTGCCAGCAGCAAGGGGGTAGTGGTCGAGACCCAGTACTTC
. TRBJ2-7 TRBV20-1 TRBD1 CSASRDSNYEQYF TGCAGTGCTAGTAGGGACAGCAACTACGAGCAGTACTTC
. TRBJ1-6 TRBV27 TRBD1 CASKQDRENYNSPLHF TGTGCCAGCAAACAGGACAGGGAAAACTATAATTCACCCCTCCACTTT
. TRBJ2-7 TRBV10-1 TRBD2 CASSDTPGLAGGSYEQYF TGCGCCAGCAGTGATACCCCGGGACTAGCGGGGGGATCCTACGAGCAGTACTTC
. TRBJ2-7 TRBV10-2 . CASTPGARNEQYF TGCGCCAGCACCCCAGGGGCGCGTAACGAGCAGTACTTC
. TRBJ1-2 TRBV6-5 TRBD1 CASTKDREYGYTF TGTGCCAGCACCAAAGACAGGGAGTATGGCTACACCTTC
. TRBJ2-7 TRBV29-1 TRBD1 CSAKPGTGVEQYF TGCAGCGCTAAGCCCGGGACAGGGGTCGAGCAGTACTTC
. TRBJ2-1 TRBV15 TRBD1 CATSRVAGGFYNEQFF TGTGCCACCAGCAGAGTTGCAGGGGGCTTTTACAATGAGCAGTTCTTC
once TRBJ2-3 TRBV5-1 . CASSTGLDTDTQYF TGCGCCAGCAGCACCGGACTGGACACAGATACGCAGTATTTT
. TRBJ1-1 TRBV4-2 . CASSPKDTEAFF TGTGCCAGCAGCCCAAAAGACACTGAAGCTTTCTTT
. TRBJ1-1 TRBV19 . CASSIVRVGTEAFF TGTGCCAGTAGTATAGTTAGGGTCGGAACTGAAGCTTTCTTT
. TRBJ2-5 TRBV6-6 TRBD2 CASSRSGLAGGRGETQYF TGTGCCAGCAGTCGGTCGGGACTAGCGGGGGGAAGAGGGGAGACCCAGTACTTC
. TRBJ2-7 TRBV7-9 TRBD1 CASRKLQGQPYEQYF TGTGCCAGCAGAAAGTTACAGGGACAGCCCTACGAGCAGTACTTC
once TRBJ2-7 TRBV3-1/TRBV3-2 . CASSQDRTGPTYEQYF TGTGCCAGCAGCCAAGATCGTACCGGTCCTACCTACGAGCAGTACTTC
. TRBJ2-2 TRBV12-3/TRBV12-4 . CASRRSLVGELFF TGTGCCAGCAGGAGATCCCTAGTAGGGGAGCTGTTTTTT
. TRBJ2-5 TRBV18 . CASSPQLQAIQETQYF TGTGCCAGCTCACCACAGTTACAGGCGATCCAAGAGACCCAGTACTTC